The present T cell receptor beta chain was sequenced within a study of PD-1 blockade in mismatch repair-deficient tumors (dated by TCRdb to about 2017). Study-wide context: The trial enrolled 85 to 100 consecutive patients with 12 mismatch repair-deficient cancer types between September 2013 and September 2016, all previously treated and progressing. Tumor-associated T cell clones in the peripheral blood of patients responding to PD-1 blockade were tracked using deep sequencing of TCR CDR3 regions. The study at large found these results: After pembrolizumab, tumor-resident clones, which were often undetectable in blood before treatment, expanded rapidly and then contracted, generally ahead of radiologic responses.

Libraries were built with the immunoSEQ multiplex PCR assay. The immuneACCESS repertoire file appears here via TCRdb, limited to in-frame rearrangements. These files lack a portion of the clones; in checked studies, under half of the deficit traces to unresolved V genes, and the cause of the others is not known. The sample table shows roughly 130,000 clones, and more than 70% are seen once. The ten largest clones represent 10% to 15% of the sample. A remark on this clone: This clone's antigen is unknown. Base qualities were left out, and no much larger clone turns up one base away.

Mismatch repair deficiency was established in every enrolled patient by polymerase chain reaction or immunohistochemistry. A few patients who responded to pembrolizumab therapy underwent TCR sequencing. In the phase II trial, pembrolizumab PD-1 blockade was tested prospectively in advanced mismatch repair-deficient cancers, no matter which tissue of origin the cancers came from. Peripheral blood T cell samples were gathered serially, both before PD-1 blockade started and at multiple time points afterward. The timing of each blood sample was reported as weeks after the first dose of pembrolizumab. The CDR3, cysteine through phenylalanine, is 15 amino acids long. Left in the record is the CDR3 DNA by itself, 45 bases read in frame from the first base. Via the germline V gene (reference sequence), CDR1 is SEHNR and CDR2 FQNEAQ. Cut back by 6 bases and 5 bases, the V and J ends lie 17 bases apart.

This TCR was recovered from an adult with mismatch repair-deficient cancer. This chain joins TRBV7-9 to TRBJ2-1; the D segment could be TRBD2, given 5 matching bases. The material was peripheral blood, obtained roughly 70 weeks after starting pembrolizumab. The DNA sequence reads TGTGCCAGCAGTCCCTCAGAGGGTGCCCACAATGAGCAGTTCTTC. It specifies CASSPSEGAHNEQFF.